Listed below are T cell receptor beta chains from one sample, sequenced in a study of T cells expressing NK-cell markers. TCRdb derives one entry per CDR3 protein from the 5' RACE reads, leaving out DNA. The sample includes 500,000 to 600,000 distinct CDR3 sequences. Sequences were obtained from blood T cells: a sorted CD56 or NKG2C T cell subset, CD4+ or CD8+ T cells, or bulk PBMC T cells (not recorded which). These receptors were taken from a man aged 18 to 29 in good health. The CDR3 runs from the conserved cysteine through the conserved F or W. The order of the fields is J gene, V gene, CDR3 protein.

J: TRBJ2-3
V: TRBV20-1
CDR3: CSARPGTRADTQYF

J: TRBJ1-1
V: TRBV11-2
CDR3: CASTLYSGIGTEAFF

J: TRBJ2-1
V: TRBV5-6
CDR3: CASSLAGQGRRNEQFF

J: TRBJ1-1
V: TRBV7-2
CDR3: CASSFGDRFSEAFF

J: TRBJ2-1
V: TRBV11-2
CDR3: CASSLSSTRYNEQFF

J: TRBJ2-1
V: TRBV6-4
CDR3: CASSAGTSNDEQFF

J: TRBJ2-3
V: TRBV10-3
CDR3: CAISGIAGVSDTQYF

J: TRBJ2-7
V: TRBV7-2
CDR3: CASSYALGRGSYEQYF

J: TRBJ2-1
V: TRBV20-1
CDR3: CSARVPTGSSYNEQFF

J: TRBJ1-1
V: TRBV18
CDR3: CASSPSGQNTEAFF

J: TRBJ1-3
V: TRBV20-1
CDR3: CSARDVGTWGQGNTIYF

J: TRBJ2-1
V: TRBV28
CDR3: CASSLGTEGEQFF

J: TRBJ2-5
V: TRBV27
CDR3: CASSPITGTGIETQYF

J: TRBJ2-2
V: TRBV6-2/TRBV6-3
CDR3: CASSLWTSSGELFF

J: TRBJ2-1
V: TRBV27
CDR3: CASSLSKLESYNEQFF

J: TRBJ2-5
V: TRBV20-1
CDR3: CSARDGGRLWGETQYF

J: TRBJ2-1
V: TRBV24-1
CDR3: CATSDLIGGYRQFF

J: TRBJ2-7
V: TRBV6-1
CDR3: CASKPYPGSSYEQYF

J: TRBJ1-4
V: TRBV28
CDR3: CASSSNQVEEKLFF

J: TRBJ2-1
V: TRBV7-3
CDR3: CASSPSLGRNEQFF

J: TRBJ2-5
V: TRBV9
CDR3: CASSTRGKHQETQYF

J: TRBJ1-5
V: TRBV4-1
CDR3: CASSLLPTGSNQPQHF